The sequence of this T cell receptor (beta chain) was determined in a study of CD8+CD57+ T cells in acquired aplastic anemia. Background on the study: DNA recovered from sorted CD4+ and CD8+ cells had a mean of approximately 3.4 ug. Study-wide findings and caveats: Overlapping CD8+ CDR3 repertoires of patients and controls contained under 35 shared sequences.

A word on this clonotype: Its antigen remains unidentified.

Genomic DNA templated the TCR beta VDJ and CDR3 profiling. TCRdb recomputed calls from the reads with MiXCR, one row per CDR3 protein. The table records some 410,000 distinct CDR3 sequences, 55% to 75% of them present only once. The CDR3 spans 15 residues. Germline loops: CDR1 SGHTA, CDR2 FQGNSA. V lost 6 bases, J lost 0 bases, and 5 bases stayed unmatched. The sequence was obtained from a human donor in good health, serving as a control. The gene calls are TRBV7-2 and TRBJ2-3, with 8 bases fitting TRBD1. The material sequenced was sorted CD4+, CD8+, or CD8+CD57+ T cells (not recorded which) from PBMCs. This chain's CDR3 is CASRMDRESTDTQYF. CDR3 sequence (DNA): TGTGCCAGCAGGATGGACAGGGAGAGCACAGATACGCAGTATTTT.